Sequencing of this TCR beta chain was carried out in a study of T cell responses to AZD1222 COVID-19 vaccine. The data were produced by immunoSEQ multiplex PCR, yet TCRdb's version contains in-frame clones alone and is incomplete. The sample includes about 120,000 clones, 88% of them seen just once. Notes on the study in general: Clonal diversity was possibly underestimated, and white British individuals and females predominated among donors.

Germline CDR1 and CDR2: SGHDT and YYEEEE. After removal of 4 bases from V and 2 bases from J, the junction contained 5 bases not matched to a gene. CDR3 size: 18 residues. A remark on this clone: The antigen is not known.

The sequences come from peripheral blood, collected on day 0 of AZD1222 vaccination. The receptor's source is an adult in good health. This chain uses TRBV5-6 with TRBJ2-6, with 14 bases aligning to TRBD2. This chain's CDR3 is CASSRLTSGRAGANVLTF. In DNA form, the CDR3 reads TGTGCCAGCAGCCGACTGACTAGCGGGAGGGCTGGGGCCAACGTCCTGACTTTC. Full variable domain (missing parts from reference TRBV5-6 and TRBJ2-6): DAGVTQSPTHLIKTRGQQVTLRCSPKSGHDTVSWYQQALGQGPQFIFQYYEEEERQRGNFPDRFSGHQFPNYSSELNVNALLLGDSALYLCASSRLTSGRAGANVLTFGAGSRLTVL.